The entry below describes one T cell receptor beta chain. Its antigen is currently unknown. This specimen belongs to a study of identical twins. Study findings and constraints: Researchers caution that invariant MAIT and iNKT cells could partly confound zero-insertion analyses. Insertions were fewer in abundant cord blood beta clonotypes, whereas memory repertoires showed none of this pattern.

Germline V gene lookup returns CDR1 SEHNR and CDR2 FQNEAQ (reference sequence). V trimming: 4 bases; J trimming: 8 bases; junction bases outside the gene matches: 5. CDR3 length: 13 amino acids. Healthy Caucasians made up all donors. TCRdb itself ran the 5' RACE reads through MiXCR, one entry per CDR3 protein. Of more than 350,000 distinct CDR3 sequences detected, about 10% appear once; the ten largest clones hold roughly 9%. The sequenced sample consisted of naive T cells sorted from blood. The V gene is TRBV7-9, the J gene TRBJ2-1, with 7 bases that match TRBD1. This receptor was taken from a woman between 45 and 65 years old in good health. The DNA for the CDR3 is TGTGCCAGCAGCTCGACAGGGTTGGATGAGCAGTTCTTC. Its translation is CASSSTGLDEQFF.